This T cell receptor (beta chain) was captured by sequencing in a study of beta chain features in type 1 diabetes. Study-wide results and caveats: Moderate but significant shortening of TCRB CDR3s was recorded in all four CD4+ subsets from Type 1 diabetes patients. Fewer junction insertions and more nucleotide deletions appeared in type 1 diabetes patients.

This clone has just a few counts. Antigen specificity is unknown. As every portion of the isolated RNA was reverse transcribed, the sequencing read expressed TCRB transcripts. About 4 million reads per sample were averaged for naive, central memory and regulatory samples. This table comes from immunoSEQ multiplex PCR, and its TCRdb copy is limited to in-frame clones, with some not included. The sample lists approximately 160,000 clones; 50% to 70% were seen once. The sample was naive CD4+ T cells from blood. The receptor comes from a man aged 25-45 years with type 1 diabetes.

The CDR3 nucleotides read TGTGCCAGCAGCAAAGAGGACAGGGGGAGTGGGAATTCACCCCTCCACTTT. Translating gives CASSKEDRGSGNSPLHF. The chain joins TRBV21-1 to TRBJ1-6; TRBD1 reflects the table's D call only, with no check against the DNA. TRBV21-1 is classified as a pseudogene. The CDR3 is made up of 17 amino acids.